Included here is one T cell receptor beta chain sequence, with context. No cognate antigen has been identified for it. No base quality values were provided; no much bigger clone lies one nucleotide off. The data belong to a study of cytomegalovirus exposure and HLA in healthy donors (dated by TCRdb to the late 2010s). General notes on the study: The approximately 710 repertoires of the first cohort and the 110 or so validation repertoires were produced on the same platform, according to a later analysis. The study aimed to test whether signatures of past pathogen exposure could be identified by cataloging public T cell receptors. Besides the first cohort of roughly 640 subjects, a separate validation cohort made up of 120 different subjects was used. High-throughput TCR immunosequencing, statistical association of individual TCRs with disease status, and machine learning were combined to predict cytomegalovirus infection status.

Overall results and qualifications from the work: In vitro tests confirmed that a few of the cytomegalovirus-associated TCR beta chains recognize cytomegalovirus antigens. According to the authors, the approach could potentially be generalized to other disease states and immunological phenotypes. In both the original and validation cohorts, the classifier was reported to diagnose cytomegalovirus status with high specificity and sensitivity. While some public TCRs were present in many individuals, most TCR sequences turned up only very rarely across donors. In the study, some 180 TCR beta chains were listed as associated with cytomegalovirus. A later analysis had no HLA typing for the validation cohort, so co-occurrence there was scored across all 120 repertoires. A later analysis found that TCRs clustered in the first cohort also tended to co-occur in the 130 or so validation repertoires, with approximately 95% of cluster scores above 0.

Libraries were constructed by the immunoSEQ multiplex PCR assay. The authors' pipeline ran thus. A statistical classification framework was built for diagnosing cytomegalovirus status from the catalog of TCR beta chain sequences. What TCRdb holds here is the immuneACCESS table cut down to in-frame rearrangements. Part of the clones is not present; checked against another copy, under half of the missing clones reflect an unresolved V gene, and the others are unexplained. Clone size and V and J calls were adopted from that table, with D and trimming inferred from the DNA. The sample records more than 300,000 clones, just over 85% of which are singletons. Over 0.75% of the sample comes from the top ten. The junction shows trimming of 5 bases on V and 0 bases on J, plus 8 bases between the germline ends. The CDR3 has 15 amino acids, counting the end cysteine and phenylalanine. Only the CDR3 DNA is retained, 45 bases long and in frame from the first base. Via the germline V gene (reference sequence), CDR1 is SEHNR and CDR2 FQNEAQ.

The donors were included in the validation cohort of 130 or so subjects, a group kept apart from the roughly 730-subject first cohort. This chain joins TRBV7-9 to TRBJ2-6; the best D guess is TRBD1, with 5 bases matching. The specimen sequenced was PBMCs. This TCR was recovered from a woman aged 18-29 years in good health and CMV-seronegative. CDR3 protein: CASSRQSSGANVLTF. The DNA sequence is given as TGTGCCAGCAGCCGACAGAGCTCTGGGGCCAACGTCCTGACTTTC.